The entry that follows covers one T cell receptor beta chain sequence. The sample belongs to a study of CD8 T cells in Susac syndrome. V shed 3 bases, J shed 8 bases, and the junction held 6 bases outside the gene matches. Per the germline V gene, CDR1 is SGHVS and CDR2 is FQNEAQ. The CDR3 is 14 amino acids. Random hexamers primed reverse transcription of about 0.5 to 1 ug RNA. TCRdb fed the immunoSEQ multiplex PCR reads into MiXCR, producing one record per CDR3 protein. This table has hundreds of thousands of distinct CDR3 sequences, roughly 85% appearing once. The receptor's source is a human donor with multiple sclerosis. The rearrangement links TRBV7-8 to TRBJ1-4, with 7 bases that match TRBD1. Sequencing was done on a sample of CD8+ T cells from PBMCs. CDR3: CASSFQADREKLFF. DNA for the CDR3: TGTGCCAGCAGCTTTCAAGCGGACAGGGAAAAACTGTTTTTT.